A selection of T cell receptor beta chains follows, all from one sample in a study of T-cell reconstitution after alpha-beta-depleted transplantation in children. TCRdb redid the calling of the PCR reads with MiXCR, one entry per CDR3 protein. This table has about 340,000 distinct CDR3 sequences, 10% appearing once. This sample comprised PBMCs from the stem cell graft donor, obtained from the stem cell graft. The receptor set was obtained from a human donor who donated a stem cell graft to a child with acute lymphoblastic leukemia. CDR3s include the opening cysteine and the closing phenylalanine or tryptophan. Fields, in order: J gene, clone size, D gene, V gene, CDR3 protein, CDR3 DNA. A D gene is named only where the DNA matches it firmly. The size field is filled for only some rows; it gives once, few, many or a size class.

j_gene: TRBJ2-1
abundance: many
d_gene: TRBD2
v_gene: TRBV28
CDR3aa: CASSKREAYYNEQFF
CDR3nt: TGTGCCAGCAGTAAGCGGGAGGCCTACTACAATGAGCAGTTCTTC

j_gene: TRBJ2-3
abundance: -
d_gene: -
v_gene: TRBV3-1
CDR3aa: CASSPSDSGGTDTQYF
CDR3nt: TGTGCCAGCAGCCCATCGGACAGTGGGGGCACAGATACGCAGTATTTT

j_gene: TRBJ2-7
abundance: -
d_gene: TRBD1
v_gene: TRBV10-3
CDR3aa: CAISESYETGPYEQYF
CDR3nt: TGTGCCATCAGTGAGTCGTATGAGACAGGGCCCTACGAGCAGTACTTC

j_gene: TRBJ2-1
abundance: few
d_gene: -
v_gene: TRBV24-1
CDR3aa: CATSDFDRVYNEQFF
CDR3nt: TGTGCCACCAGTGATTTCGACCGGGTCTACAATGAGCAGTTCTTC

j_gene: TRBJ2-3
abundance: many
d_gene: TRBD1
v_gene: TRBV12-3/TRBV12-4
CDR3aa: CASTRGQGVSGTDTQYF
CDR3nt: TGTGCCAGCACCCGGGGACAGGGAGTTAGCGGCACAGATACGCAGTATTTT

j_gene: TRBJ2-7
abundance: few
d_gene: -
v_gene: TRBV18
CDR3aa: CASSPERQYEQYF
CDR3nt: TGTGCCAGCTCACCAGAGAGGCAGTACGAGCAGTACTTC

j_gene: TRBJ2-5
abundance: -
d_gene: TRBD2
v_gene: TRBV9
CDR3aa: CASSVGAGGEETQYF
CDR3nt: TGTGCCAGCAGCGTAGGAGCGGGAGGGGAAGAGACCCAGTACTTC

j_gene: TRBJ2-7
abundance: -
d_gene: TRBD1
v_gene: TRBV29-1
CDR3aa: CSVEDHGTGMNYEQYF
CDR3nt: TGCAGCGTTGAAGATCACGGGACAGGGATGAACTACGAGCAGTACTTC

j_gene: TRBJ2-5
abundance: few
d_gene: -
v_gene: TRBV5-1
CDR3aa: CASSLGASVQETQYF
CDR3nt: TGCGCCAGCAGCTTGGGGGCTAGCGTCCAAGAGACCCAGTACTTC

j_gene: TRBJ1-5
abundance: -
d_gene: TRBD1
v_gene: TRBV5-5
CDR3aa: CASSPTGTGGLGNQPQHF
CDR3nt: TGTGCCAGCAGTCCTACCGGGACAGGGGGTTTGGGCAATCAGCCCCAGCATTTT

j_gene: TRBJ2-1
abundance: -
d_gene: -
v_gene: TRBV7-9
CDR3aa: CASSYGGLYNEQFF
CDR3nt: TGTGCCAGCAGCTATGGGGGACTCTACAATGAGCAGTTCTTC

j_gene: TRBJ2-7
abundance: -
d_gene: -
v_gene: TRBV5-1
CDR3aa: CASSLAHSDEQYF
CDR3nt: TGCGCCAGCAGCTTGGCACACAGCGACGAGCAGTACTTC

j_gene: TRBJ2-7
abundance: -
d_gene: TRBD2
v_gene: TRBV7-9
CDR3aa: CASSSTLAGDSYEQYF
CDR3nt: TGTGCCAGCAGTTCCACACTAGCGGGAGATTCGTACGAGCAGTACTTC

j_gene: TRBJ2-2
abundance: -
d_gene: -
v_gene: TRBV25-1
CDR3aa: CASSEYKRQTNTGELFF
CDR3nt: TGTGCCAGCAGTGAATATAAAAGACAAACGAACACCGGGGAGCTGTTTTTT

j_gene: TRBJ2-6
abundance: -
d_gene: -
v_gene: TRBV5-1
CDR3aa: CASSPTDTFSGANVLTF
CDR3nt: TGCGCCAGCAGCCCTACGGACACCTTCTCTGGGGCCAACGTCCTGACTTTC

j_gene: TRBJ2-1
abundance: -
d_gene: TRBD1
v_gene: TRBV7-9
CDR3aa: CASSDRDRGVDEQFF
CDR3nt: TGTGCCAGCAGCGATCGGGACAGGGGTGTGGATGAGCAGTTCTTC

j_gene: TRBJ2-2
abundance: -
d_gene: -
v_gene: TRBV4-3
CDR3aa: CATSRVGELFF
CDR3nt: TGCGCCACCAGCCGGGTCGGGGAGCTGTTTTTT

j_gene: TRBJ1-2
abundance: few
d_gene: -
v_gene: TRBV2
CDR3aa: CASRGRGSEGYTF
CDR3nt: TGTGCCAGCAGAGGACGGGGATCAGAAGGCTACACCTTC

j_gene: TRBJ2-7
abundance: few
d_gene: TRBD1
v_gene: TRBV28
CDR3aa: CASNNRGDEQYF
CDR3nt: TGTGCCAGCAACAACAGGGGTGACGAGCAGTACTTC

j_gene: TRBJ1-1
abundance: few
d_gene: TRBD1
v_gene: TRBV12-3/TRBV12-4
CDR3aa: CASSLGQGALNTEAFF
CDR3nt: TGTGCCAGCAGTTTAGGTCAGGGGGCTTTGAACACTGAAGCTTTCTTT

j_gene: TRBJ2-7
abundance: few
d_gene: -
v_gene: TRBV6-2/TRBV6-3
CDR3aa: CAISRPGDGYEQYF
CDR3nt: TGTGCCATATCTCGGCCAGGGGATGGATACGAGCAGTACTTC

j_gene: TRBJ1-2
abundance: -
d_gene: TRBD1
v_gene: TRBV10-2
CDR3aa: CASSESPTGGNYGYTF
CDR3nt: TGCGCCAGCAGTGAGTCCCCGACAGGGGGTAACTATGGCTACACCTTC

j_gene: TRBJ2-2
abundance: few
d_gene: TRBD1
v_gene: TRBV7-2
CDR3aa: CASSLRPQGAVTGELFF
CDR3nt: TGTGCCAGCAGCTTACGGCCTCAGGGGGCCGTCACCGGGGAGCTGTTTTTT

j_gene: TRBJ2-4
abundance: -
d_gene: TRBD2
v_gene: TRBV20-1
CDR3aa: CCVSPTSGRADAKNIQYF
CDR3nt: TGCTGTGTTAGCCCGACTAGCGGGAGGGCCGATGCCAAAAACATTCAGTACTTC

j_gene: TRBJ1-5
abundance: -
d_gene: -
v_gene: TRBV20-1
CDR3aa: CSARGGKGDQPQHF
CDR3nt: TGCAGTGCTAGAGGGGGAAAAGGGGATCAGCCCCAGCATTTT

j_gene: TRBJ2-7
abundance: -
d_gene: -
v_gene: TRBV6-5
CDR3aa: CASSYSKTSYFYEQYF
CDR3nt: TGTGCCAGCAGTTACTCGAAGACTAGTTACTTCTACGAGCAGTACTTC

j_gene: TRBJ2-3
abundance: few
d_gene: -
v_gene: TRBV25-1
CDR3aa: CASSVTLTSTDTQYF
CDR3nt: TGTGCCAGCAGTGTAACTTTAACTAGCACAGATACGCAGTATTTT

j_gene: TRBJ2-1
abundance: few
d_gene: -
v_gene: TRBV7-9
CDR3aa: CASSSPNRIDEQFF
CDR3nt: TGTGCCAGCAGCTCGCCGAATCGTATCGATGAGCAGTTCTTC

j_gene: TRBJ2-7
abundance: -
d_gene: -
v_gene: TRBV4-2
CDR3aa: CASSQGSGPRSYEQYF
CDR3nt: TGTGCCAGCAGCCAAGGGAGCGGACCACGATCCTACGAGCAGTACTTC

j_gene: TRBJ1-5
abundance: -
d_gene: -
v_gene: TRBV2
CDR3aa: CASSSELAVDSNQPQHF
CDR3nt: TGTGCCAGCAGTTCCGAACTAGCGGTTGATAGCAATCAGCCCCAGCATTTT

j_gene: TRBJ2-7
abundance: -
d_gene: -
v_gene: TRBV10-2
CDR3aa: CASSESANEQYF
CDR3nt: TGCGCCAGCAGTGAGTCGGCTAACGAGCAGTACTTC

j_gene: TRBJ1-1
abundance: few
d_gene: -
v_gene: TRBV5-1
CDR3aa: CASSAQGRDTEAFF
CDR3nt: TGCGCCAGCAGCGCGCAGGGTAGAGACACTGAAGCTTTCTTT

j_gene: TRBJ2-3
abundance: -
d_gene: TRBD2
v_gene: TRBV4-1
CDR3aa: CASSQEQAGGTDTQYF
CDR3nt: TGCGCCAGCAGCCAAGAGCAAGCGGGAGGGACAGATACGCAGTATTTT

j_gene: TRBJ2-1
abundance: -
d_gene: TRBD2
v_gene: TRBV28
CDR3aa: CASSLNEGTSLDEQFF
CDR3nt: TGTGCCAGCAGTTTAAACGAGGGGACTAGTTTGGATGAGCAGTTCTTC

j_gene: TRBJ2-4
abundance: -
d_gene: -
v_gene: TRBV7-9
CDR3aa: CASSSGPDIQYF
CDR3nt: TGTGCCAGCAGTTCTGGACCGGACATTCAGTACTTC

j_gene: TRBJ2-1
abundance: -
d_gene: TRBD2
v_gene: TRBV12-3/TRBV12-4
CDR3aa: CASRILAVLPHNEQFF
CDR3nt: TGTGCCAGCAGGATACTAGCGGTCCTACCCCACAATGAGCAGTTCTTC

j_gene: TRBJ2-3
abundance: many
d_gene: -
v_gene: TRBV7-9
CDR3aa: CASRGTDTQYF
CDR3nt: TGTGCCAGCAGGGGCACAGATACGCAGTATTTT

j_gene: TRBJ1-2
abundance: once
d_gene: -
v_gene: TRBV9
CDR3aa: CANKSVYGYTF
CDR3nt: TGTGCCAACAAGTCGGTCTATGGCTACACCTTC

j_gene: TRBJ1-5
abundance: -
d_gene: TRBD1
v_gene: TRBV20-1
CDR3aa: CSARVWGQGYQPQHF
CDR3nt: TGCAGTGCTAGAGTTTGGGGACAGGGATATCAGCCCCAGCATTTT

j_gene: TRBJ1-2
abundance: -
d_gene: -
v_gene: TRBV12-3/TRBV12-4
CDR3aa: CASSFTGARYGYTF
CDR3nt: TGTGCCAGCAGTTTTACCGGGGCTCGCTATGGCTACACCTTC